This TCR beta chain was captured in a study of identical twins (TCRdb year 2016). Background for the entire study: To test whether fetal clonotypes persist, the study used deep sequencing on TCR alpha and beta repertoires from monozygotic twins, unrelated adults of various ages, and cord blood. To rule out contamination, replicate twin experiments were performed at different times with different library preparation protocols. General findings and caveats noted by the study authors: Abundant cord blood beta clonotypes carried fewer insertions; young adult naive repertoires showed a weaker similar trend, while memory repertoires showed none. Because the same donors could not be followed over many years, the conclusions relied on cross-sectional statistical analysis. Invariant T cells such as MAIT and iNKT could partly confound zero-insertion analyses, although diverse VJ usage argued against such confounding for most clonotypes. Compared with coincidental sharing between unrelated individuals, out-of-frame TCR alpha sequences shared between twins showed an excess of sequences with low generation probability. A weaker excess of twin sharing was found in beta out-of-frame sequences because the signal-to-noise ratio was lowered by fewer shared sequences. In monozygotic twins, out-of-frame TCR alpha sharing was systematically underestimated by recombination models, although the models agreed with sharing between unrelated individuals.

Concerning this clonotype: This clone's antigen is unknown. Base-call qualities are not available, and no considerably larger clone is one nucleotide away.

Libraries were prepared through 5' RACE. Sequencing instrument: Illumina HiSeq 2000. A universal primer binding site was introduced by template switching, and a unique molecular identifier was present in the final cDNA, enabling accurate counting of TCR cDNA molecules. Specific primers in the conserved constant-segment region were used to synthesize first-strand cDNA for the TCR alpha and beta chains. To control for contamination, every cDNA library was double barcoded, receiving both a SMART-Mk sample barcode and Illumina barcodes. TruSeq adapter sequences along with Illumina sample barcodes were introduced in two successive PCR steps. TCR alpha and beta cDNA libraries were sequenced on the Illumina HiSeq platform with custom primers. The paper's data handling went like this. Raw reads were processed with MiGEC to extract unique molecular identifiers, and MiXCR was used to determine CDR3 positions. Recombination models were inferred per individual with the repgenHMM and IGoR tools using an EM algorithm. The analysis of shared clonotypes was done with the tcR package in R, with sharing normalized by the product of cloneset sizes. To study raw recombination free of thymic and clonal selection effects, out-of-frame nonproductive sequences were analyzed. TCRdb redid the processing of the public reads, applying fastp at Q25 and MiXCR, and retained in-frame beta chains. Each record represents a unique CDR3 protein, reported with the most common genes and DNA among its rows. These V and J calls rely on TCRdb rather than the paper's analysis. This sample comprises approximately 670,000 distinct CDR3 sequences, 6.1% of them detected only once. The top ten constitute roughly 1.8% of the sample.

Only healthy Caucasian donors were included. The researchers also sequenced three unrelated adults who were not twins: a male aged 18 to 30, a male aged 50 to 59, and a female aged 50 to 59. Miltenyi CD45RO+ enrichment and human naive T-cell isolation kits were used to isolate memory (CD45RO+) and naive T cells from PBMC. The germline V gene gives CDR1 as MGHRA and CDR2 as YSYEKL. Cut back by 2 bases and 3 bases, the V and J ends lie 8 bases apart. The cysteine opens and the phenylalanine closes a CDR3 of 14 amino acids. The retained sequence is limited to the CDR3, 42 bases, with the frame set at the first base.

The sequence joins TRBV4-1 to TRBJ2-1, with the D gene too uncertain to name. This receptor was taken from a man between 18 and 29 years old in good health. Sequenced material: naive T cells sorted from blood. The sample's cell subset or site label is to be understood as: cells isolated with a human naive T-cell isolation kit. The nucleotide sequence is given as TGCGCCAGCAGCCAATCGGCTGACTACAATGAGCAGTTCTTC. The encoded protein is CASSQSADYNEQFF.